The 32 T cell receptor beta chains presented below share a single source sample, sequenced in a study of blood T cell repertoires in COVID-19. The repertoire was sequenced with immunoSEQ multiplex PCR; TCRdb's copy has only in-frame clones and lacks some. The sample lists about 180,000 clones, 70% to 90% occurring once. The source material was peripheral blood. These receptors all come from a man between 65 and 79 years old with active or convalescent COVID-19.

The V gene is TRBV18, the J gene TRBJ2-5; D gene ambiguous. CDR3 length equals 14 residues. In germline, CDR1 is KGHSH, CDR2 LQKENI. The V end was cut by 2 bases, the J end by 2 bases, with 9 bases between. The CDR3: CASSPVQVQETQYF. As DNA, the CDR3 is TGTGCCAGCTCACCAGTCCAGGTTCAAGAGACCCAGTACTTC.

V is TRBV5-1 and J is TRBJ1-2; no firm D call. Germline loops: CDR1 SGHRS, CDR2 YFSETQ. The ends were cut back, 2 bases at V and 3 bases at J, with 11 bases in the middle. There are 14 residues in the CDR3. This chain's CDR3 is CASSLHPSDYGYTF. The CDR3 DNA reads TGCGCCAGCAGCTTACACCCTTCCGACTATGGCTACACCTTC.

This CDR3 is CASSARTGSNEKLFF. The DNA of the CDR3 is TGTGCCAGCAGTGCAAGGACAGGGTCAAATGAAAAACTGTTTTTT. The chain couples TRBV2 to TRBJ1-4, with 8 bases identical to TRBD1. The V gene end was trimmed by 4 bases and the J gene end by 5 bases; junction bases not matched to a gene: 6. CDR3 length: 15 residues. CDR1 SNHLY and CDR2 FYNNEI come from the germline V gene.

The DNA for the CDR3 is TGTGCCAGCTCACCACCTCGGACACGGGCTAATGAAAAACTGTTTTTT. This codes for CASSPPRTRANEKLFF. The chain is built from TRBV18 and TRBJ1-4, with D perhaps matching TRBD1 (5 bases). Trimming removed 0 bases at V and 3 bases at J, with 11 bases between. The length of the CDR3 is 16 residues. Germline V lookup: CDR1 KGHSH, CDR2 LQKENI.

This chain links TRBV18 with TRBJ2-7, with 8 nucleotides matching TRBD1. V dropped 2 bases and J dropped 3; count of bases not matched to a gene: 3. CDR1 and CDR2 from the germline V gene are KGHSH and LQKENI. This CDR3 spans 14 amino acids. Written as DNA, the CDR3 is TGTGCCAGCTCACCAGGGACAGGAGACTACGAGCAGTACTTC. This gives the protein CASSPGTGDYEQYF.

This chain uses TRBV12-3 or TRBV12-4 with TRBJ1-5; D unclear. V gave up 4 bases and J gave up 0 bases, with 4 bases separating them. The CDR3 extends over 13 amino acids. CDR3 in amino acids: CASSSHSNQPQHF. The CDR3 DNA reads TGTGCCAGCAGTTCACATAGCAATCAGCCCCAGCATTTT.

This clone occurred a few times. The J gene is TRBJ1-5, the V gene TRBV27; perhaps TRBD1 as D (6 bases). Germline assignment: CDR1 MNHEY and CDR2 SMNVEV (reference sequence). The V end lost 6 bases, the J end lost 2 bases, and 17 bases lay between the germline ends. CDR3 length equals 16 residues. The DNA of the CDR3 is TGTGCCAGCAGAACGGGACACTGGCCGGGCAATCAGCCCCAGCATTTT. It specifies CASRTGHWPGNQPQHF.

The chain joins TRBV5-5 to TRBJ2-1; 8 bases line up with TRBD1. The CDR3 covers 14 residues. With 2 bases clipped from V and 8 bases from J, the junction kept 6 bases outside the gene matches. Germline V gives CDR1 SGHKS, CDR2 YYEKEE (reference sequence). CDR3 sequence: CASSFQGAGDEQFF. CDR3 coding DNA: TGTGCCAGCAGCTTCCAGGGGGCAGGTGATGAGCAGTTCTTC.

The chain employs TRBV19 and TRBJ2-3, with D possibly being TRBD2 (6 bases). Germline V lookup: CDR1 LNHDA, CDR2 SQIVND (reference sequence). The CDR3 runs 10 residues. The V and J ends lost 8 bases and 6 bases respectively, with 6 bases between them. The CDR3: CASRGDTQYF. The CDR3 nucleotides read TGTGCCAGTCGGGGGGATACGCAGTATTTT.

This clone came up once. This chain uses TRBV5-8 with TRBJ1-4, with 10 bases matching TRBD1. V lost 4 bases, J lost 6 bases, and 9 bases stayed unmatched. The CDR3 is 16 residues long. Germline CDR1 reads SGHTS; CDR2 reads YDEGEE. CDR3 in DNA: TGTGCCAGCAGCCAAGGACAGGGGGAGATTCATGAAAAACTGTTTTTT. Translated: CASSQGQGEIHEKLFF.

This clone was observed a single time. The V and J genes are TRBV15 and TRBJ1-5, with 7 bases identical to TRBD1. The CDR3 extends over 17 amino acids. V lost 0 bases and J lost 2; bases outside the gene matches: 7. CDR1 and CDR2 (germline): LNHNV, YYDKDF (reference sequence). CDR3 coding DNA: TGTGCCACCAGCAGAGATGTTCCCGGGACAGGCAATCAGCCCCAGCATTTT. Amino acids: CATSRDVPGTGNQPQHF.

A single count supports this clone. The chain carries TRBV16 and TRBJ2-2, with D tentatively TRBD1 (5 bases). The V and J ends lost 5 bases and 6 bases respectively, with 10 bases between them. The CDR3 contains 13 residues. The germline V gene has CDR1 KGHSY and CDR2 FQNENV. In nucleotides, the CDR3 is TGTGCCAGCAGCGCGCAGGGCCCCGGGGAGCTGTTTTTT. Translation gives CASSAQGPGELFF.

The chain recombines TRBV27 with TRBJ1-4; D perhaps matches TRBD1 (6 bases). The CDR3 is made up of 15 amino acids. CDR1 and CDR2 (germline): MNHEY, SMNVEV (reference sequence). The germline V and J ends were trimmed by 4 bases and 0 bases, with 9 bases remaining between them. The CDR3 sequence: CASSYKGATNEKLFF. CDR3 sequence (DNA): TGTGCCAGCAGTTATAAGGGGGCAACTAATGAAAAACTGTTTTTT.

The chain employs TRBV2 and TRBJ1-5; no clear D. V lost 3 bases and J 1 base, leaving 10 bases between the germline ends. Germline loops: CDR1 SNHLY, CDR2 FYNNEI. The CDR3 runs 15 residues. The CDR3 sequence is CASSEEGWSNQPQHF. For the CDR3, the DNA is TGTGCCAGCAGTGAGGAGGGATGGAGCAATCAGCCCCAGCATTTT.

The chain couples TRBV6-6 to TRBJ2-4, with D uncertain. This CDR3 region has 12 residues. Germline V gene data show CDR1 as MNHNY and CDR2 as SVGAGI (reference sequence). Between the trimmed V and J ends, which lost 7 bases and 8 bases, there was a span of 12 bases. CDR3 sequence reads: CASMRDRDIQYF. CDR3 bases: TGTGCCAGCATGAGAGATCGGGACATTCAGTACTTC.

The rearrangement joins TRBV30 to TRBJ1-1, with D perhaps matching TRBD1 (6 bases). Trimming cost V 1 base and J 6 bases, with 12 bases left between them. Germline V gene lookup returns CDR1 GTSNPN and CDR2 SVGIG (reference sequence). The CDR3 length is 13 residues. DNA of the CDR3: TGTGCCTGGAGTGAAACAGGGACATCTGAAGCTTTCTTT. This translates into CAWSETGTSEAFF.

The V and J genes are TRBV29-1 and TRBJ2-7; 9 bases align to TRBD1. The CDR3 runs to 14 residues. Germline V gene lookup returns CDR1 SQVTM and CDR2 ANQGSEA. After removal of 2 bases from V and 2 bases from J, the junction contained 4 bases not matched to a gene. The CDR3 DNA is TGCAGCGTTGAATCCGACAGGGGGACCTACGAGCAGTACTTC. This gives the protein CSVESDRGTYEQYF.

The chain couples TRBV29-1 to TRBJ1-1; tentatively, D is TRBD1 (5 bases). This CDR3 has 11 amino acids. Trimming pared 7 bases from V and 8 bases from J, leaving 14 bases between. Looked up from germline, CDR1 is SQVTM and CDR2 is ANQGSEA. The CDR3 here is CSARWGEEAFF. The CDR3 region has the DNA TGCAGCGCCCGATGGGGGGAAGAAGCTTTCTTT. The entire variable domain, with the rest obtained from reference TRBV29-1 and TRBJ1-1, is as follows: SAVISQKPSRDICQRGTSLTIQCQVDSQVTMMFWYRQQPGQSLTLIATANQGSEATYESGFVIDKFPISRPNLTFSTLTVSNMSPEDSSIYLCSARWGEEAFFGQGTRLTVV.

The V and J genes are TRBV7-9 and TRBJ1-1, with 7 positions matching TRBD1. Germline trimming cut 0 bases from V and 6 bases from J; bases unmatched to any gene: 7. CDR3 length: 15 amino acids. Germline CDR1 and CDR2: SEHNR and FQNEAQ (reference sequence). The CDR3 is CASSLAAGGGSEAFF. CDR3 sequence (DNA): TGTGCCAGCAGCTTAGCGGCAGGGGGAGGTTCTGAAGCTTTCTTT.

The rearrangement joins TRBV7-2 to TRBJ1-2, with D perhaps matching TRBD1 (6 bases). V was cut by 6 bases and J by 7 bases, with 18 bases left in between. The length of the CDR3 is 14 residues. Germline V gene lookup returns CDR1 SGHTA and CDR2 FQGNSA. CDR3 in amino acids: CASSRGYQGTGYTF. In DNA form, the CDR3 reads TGTGCCAGCAGTCGAGGGTATCAGGGGACTGGCTACACCTTC.

The gene calls are TRBV19 and TRBJ1-1; the D gene is possibly TRBD1 (5 bases). CDR1 is LNHDA and CDR2 is SQIVND in the germline V gene (reference sequence). The CDR3 length is 13 residues. Trimming removed 6 bases at V and 6 bases at J, with 14 bases between. In DNA form, the CDR3 reads TGTGCCAGTAGGGAAGCAGGGTTTGCTGAAGCTTTCTTT. It is translated as CASREAGFAEAFF.

This chain links TRBV6-2 or TRBV6-3 with TRBJ2-4; 8 bases are a match to TRBD2. The germline V gene has CDR1 MNHEY and CDR2 SVGEGT. Trimming took 6 bases from V and 9 from J; bases not matched to a gene: 10. CDR3 length equals 14 residues. As DNA, the CDR3 is TGTGCCAGCAGCCCCGGGGGGGGAAGGGGCATTCAGTACTTC. This gives the protein CASSPGGGRGIQYF.

The sample holds a few counts of this clone. The DNA for the CDR3 is TGTGCCAGCAGCGTAGCGTCTAGCGGGAGGGTAGATACGCAGTATTTT. Protein sequence: CASSVASSGRVDTQYF. The chain combines TRBV9 with TRBJ2-3; 12 bases match TRBD2. Trimming took 0 bases from V and 5 from J; bases not matched to a gene: 4. The CDR3 contains 16 residues. CDR1 SGDLS and CDR2 YYNGEE come from the germline V gene.

This chain links TRBV11-2 with TRBJ2-3; tentative D call: TRBD2 (5 bases). This CDR3 has 15 residues. V lost 4 bases to trimming and J lost 2 bases, with 13 bases between them. Per germline, CDR1 SGHAT and CDR2 FQNNGV. CDR3 protein: CASSYPAGYTDTQYF. The CDR3 nucleotides are TGTGCCAGCAGCTATCCGGCGGGCTACACAGATACGCAGTATTTT.

The gene calls are TRBV4-1 and TRBJ1-3; a possible D gene is TRBD1 (5 bases). V gave up 3 bases and J gave up 4 bases, with 13 bases separating them. Germline values: CDR1 MGHRA, CDR2 YSYEKL. The CDR3 is 15 residues long. CDR3 bases: TGCGCCAGCAGCCAGGCGGGGGGTAGCGGAAACACCATATATTTT. Protein product: CASSQAGGSGNTIYF.

The chain employs TRBV20-1 and TRBJ2-3, with D maybe TRBD2 (5 bases). V gave up 3 bases and J gave up 2 bases, with 12 bases separating them. Germline lookup yields CDR1 DFQATT and CDR2 SNEGSKA (reference sequence). The CDR3 covers 14 residues. CDR3 nucleotides: TGCAGTGCTAGTCGACTAACCACCACAGATACGCAGTATTTT. Translating gives CSASRLTTTDTQYF.

The chain carries TRBV5-1 and TRBJ1-2; 8 nucleotides match TRBD1. This CDR3 has 12 amino acids. Looked up from germline, CDR1 is SGHRS and CDR2 is YFSETQ. The V and J ends lost 7 bases and 8 bases, in that order; junction bases with no gene match: 7. CDR3 DNA: TGCGCCAGCCATGACAGGGGTCGAGGCTACACCTTC. Translated, it gives CASHDRGRGYTF.

The genes are TRBV7-2 and TRBJ2-7, with D unclear. The CDR3 length is 13 residues. Germline loops: CDR1 SGHTA, CDR2 FQGNSA. V was trimmed by 3 bases and J by 0 bases, leaving 6 bases between them. The CDR3 region is CASSFASSYEQYF. CDR3 nucleotides: TGTGCCAGCAGCTTCGCTAGCTCCTACGAGCAGTACTTC.

V is TRBV13 and J is TRBJ1-1; D is perhaps TRBD1 (5 bases). The V end lost 3 bases, the J end lost 1 base, and 6 bases lay between the germline ends. The CDR3 is 13 amino acids. CDR1 and CDR2 from the germline V gene are PRHDT and FYEKMQ (reference sequence). The CDR3 region has the DNA TGTGCCAGCAGCTTTACAGGGAACACTGAAGCTTTCTTT. This translates into CASSFTGNTEAFF.

The chain couples TRBV2 to TRBJ1-1, with TRBD1 as a possible D gene (5 bases). Germline V lookup: CDR1 SNHLY, CDR2 FYNNEI. The CDR3 is 13 amino acids. V lost 7 bases and J 2 bases, leaving 11 bases between the germline ends. CDR3 sequence: CASTGFVNTEAFF. The CDR3 DNA follows: TGTGCCAGCACAGGGTTTGTAAACACTGAAGCTTTCTTT.

The chain has TRBV5-8 and TRBJ2-1; D perhaps matches TRBD1 (5 bases). The ends were cut back, 0 bases at V and 9 bases at J, with 13 bases in the middle. This CDR3 region has 14 residues. In germline, CDR1 is SGHTS, CDR2 YDEGEE. The CDR3 protein is CASSLAGRAGEQFF. CDR3 nucleotide sequence: TGTGCCAGCAGCTTGGCTGGCAGGGCCGGTGAGCAGTTCTTC. Full variable domain (outside the CDR3, taken from reference TRBV5-8 and TRBJ2-1): EAGVTQSPTHLIKTRGQQATLRCSPISGHTSVYWYQQALGLGLQFLLWYDEGEERNRGNFPPRFSGRQFPNYSSELNVNALELEDSALYLCASSLAGRAGEQFFGPGTRLTVL.

The V gene is TRBV18, the J gene TRBJ1-1; D gene unclear. Trimming left V 5 bases short and J 6 bases short, with 7 bases between. Germline V CDR1 and CDR2: KGHSH, LQKENI. The CDR3 spans 11 residues. CDR3 bases: TGTGCCAGCTCAGCGGGGTCTGAAGCTTTCTTT. Protein product: CASSAGSEAFF.